Following are 30 T cell receptor beta chains from one sample sequenced in a study of regulatory T cells in long-lasting Graves disease (dated by TCRdb to the early 2020s). Preparation of the library involved multiplex PCR. Sequencer: Illumina HiSeq 4000. CDR3 regions were amplified by Arm-PCR with iRepertoire HTBI primers to construct TCR beta libraries. Using fastp at Q25 and MiXCR, TCRdb reprocessed the public reads and kept productive beta chains. CDR3 protein duplicates are merged, each entry listing the most common genes and DNA. This sample comprises about 350,000 distinct CDR3 sequences, approximately 15% of them detected only once. Together, the top ten hold 25% to 30% of the sample. The time point label, as the study defines it: newly diagnosed GD, antithyroid drugs for less than 3 months. RNA was extracted from PBMCs in TRIzol for both TCR sequencing and RNA sequencing. These data were likewise used in another study, on T cells in Graves' hyperthyroidism and ophthalmopathy.

The sample consisted of peripheral blood mononuclear cells (PBMCs), taken at new diagnosis, from a patient treated with antithyroid drugs. The receptors were sampled from a man aged 40-49 years with Graves disease. Donor details come from another sample of the same person, matched by shared clones.

This clonotype was seen many times. V gene TRBV3-1 combines with J gene TRBJ1-2, with D tentatively TRBD1 (5 bases). The germline gives CDR1 LGHDT, CDR2 YNNKEL (reference sequence). This CDR3 contains 16 residues. The ends were cut back, 2 bases at V and 6 bases at J, with 19 bases in the middle. This CDR3 reads CASSQPQMGGVNGYTF. The CDR3 DNA is TGTGCCAGCAGCCAACCCCAGATGGGGGGGGTCAATGGCTACACCTTC.

There are a few counts of this clonotype. This rearrangement joins TRBV2 to TRBJ1-6, with D possibly TRBD1 on 5 matching bases. Germline V CDR1 and CDR2: SNHLY, FYNNEI. The length of the CDR3 is 12 residues. Trimming pared 6 bases from V and 10 bases from J, leaving 10 bases between. CDR3 coding DNA: TGTGCCAGCAGGAGGGACGGGTCACCCCTCCACTTT. This gives the protein CASRRDGSPLHF.

Concerning this clonotype: This may stem from a read error, because a much larger clone lies one nucleotide away. The chain combines TRBV28 with TRBJ1-4; D gene uncertain. The ends were cut back, 5 bases at V and 1 base at J, with 11 bases in the middle. There are 15 residues in the CDR3. From germline, CDR1 is MDHEN and CDR2 SYDVKM. CDR3 in DNA: TGTGCCAGCAGTGTCCCTCGGGGAACTAATGAAAAACTGTTTTTT. Amino acids: CASSVPRGTNEKLFF.

This clonotype was seen repeatedly, ten times or more. The chain couples TRBV5-1 to TRBJ1-1; TRBD1 might be the D (5 bases). Germline V lookup: CDR1 SGHRS, CDR2 YFSETQ. Trimming shortened V by 4 bases and J by 1 base, and 11 bases separated the two germline ends. This CDR3 is 14 amino acids long. CDR3 bases: TGCGCCAGCAGCCGGGACCGTCCGAACACTGAAGCTTTCTTT. It is translated as CASSRDRPNTEAFF.

The chain links TRBV6-2 or TRBV6-3 to TRBJ1-6, with 8 bases identical to TRBD1. This CDR3 is 15 amino acids long. Unmatched junction bases numbered 3, after V lost 0 bases and J lost 8 bases. Germline loops: CDR1 MNHEY, CDR2 SVGEGT. CDR3 amino acids: CASSYSGTGYSPLHF. CDR3 coding DNA: TGTGCCAGCAGTTACTCCGGGACAGGTTATTCACCCCTCCACTTT.

This clonotype was observed at least ten times. The CDR3 loop reads CASSLGENEQYF. Written as DNA, the CDR3 is TGTGCCAGCAGCTTAGGGGAGAACGAGCAGTACTTC. The chain uses TRBV7-2 and TRBJ2-7; maybe TRBD2 (5 bases). V lost 1 base and J 5 bases, leaving 6 bases between the germline ends. The CDR3 loop spans 12 amino acids. Germline V lookup: CDR1 SGHTA, CDR2 FQGNSA.

Only a few counts were recorded for this clonotype. The chain has TRBV5-4 and TRBJ2-3; perhaps TRBD1 as D (5 bases). The V end was cut by 5 bases, the J end by 6 bases, with 10 bases between. The germline V gene has CDR1 SGHNT and CDR2 YYREEE (reference sequence). The CDR3 is 12 amino acids. CDR3 amino acids: CASRKPGDTQYF. For the CDR3, the DNA is TGTGCCAGCAGAAAACCAGGGGATACGCAGTATTTT.

This clonotype was detected many times. The rearrangement joins TRBV5-1 to TRBJ2-7; tentative D call: TRBD2 (5 bases). Deletions cut 6 bases from V and 3 bases from J, with 19 bases between. Per the germline V gene, CDR1 is SGHRS and CDR2 is YFSETQ. CDR3 length: 15 residues. DNA for the CDR3: TGCGCCAGCACGACTATCCCGGACGGAAGCTACGAGCAGTACTTC. Its protein product is CASTTIPDGSYEQYF.

The chain employs TRBV2 and TRBJ2-3; D call uncertain. The V gene's germline CDR1 is SNHLY and CDR2 FYNNEI. V lost 7 bases and J 4 bases, leaving 12 bases between the germline ends. CDR3 length: 13 amino acids. CDR3 coding DNA: TGTGCCAGCACCGCGGTTTTTTCAGATACGCAGTATTTT. Translated: CASTAVFSDTQYF. Drawing the rest from reference TRBV2 and TRBJ2-3, the complete variable domain is EPEVTQTPSHQVTQMGQEVILRCVPISNHLYFYWYRQILGQKVEFLVSFYNNEISEKSEIFDDQFSVERPDGSNFTLKIRSTKLEDSAMYFCASTAVFSDTQYFGPGTRLTVL.

On this clonotype: The CDR3 does not close with the conserved phenylalanine or tryptophan, likely indicating a read error. This sequence joins TRBV6-9 and TRBJ2-7, with 11 bases that match TRBD1. The ends lost 4 bases at V and 2 bases at J; junction bases unmatched: 1. The germline gives CDR1 MNHGY, CDR2 SVAAGI. The CDR3 spans 14 residues. The CDR3 DNA reads as TGTGCCAGCAGTTTGGGACAGGGGGCCTACGAGCAGTACCTC. Protein product: CASSLGQGAYEQYL.

Concerning this clonotype itself: This may be a read error, as it is one base from a much larger clone. The rearrangement links TRBV6-2 or TRBV6-3 to TRBJ1-5; no definite D call. The V end lost 5 bases, the J end lost 6 bases, and 23 bases lay between the germline ends. Per the germline V gene, CDR1 is MNHEY and CDR2 is SVGEGT. The CDR3 totals 17 residues. The CDR3 bases are TGTGCCAGCAGTGGATTCCACAATGTCGGTTCTGTTCAGCCCCAGCATTTT. Its translation: CASSGFHNVGSVQPQHF.

A remark on this clonotype: A much larger clonotype is one base distant, so this may be a read error. The chain couples TRBV5-1 to TRBJ1-1; maybe TRBD1 (5 bases). The CDR3 loop spans 15 amino acids. The V gene's germline CDR1 is SGHRS and CDR2 YFSETQ. The CDR3 protein is CASGLITGPNTEAFF. The DNA for the CDR3 is TGCGCCAGCGGCTTGATTACAGGCCCAAACACTGAAGCTTTCTTT.

This clonotype has at least ten counts. J is TRBJ2-7 and V is TRBV28; 10 bases line up with TRBD1. V was clipped by 6 bases and J by 7 bases; unmatched bases: 9. CDR1 MDHEN and CDR2 SYDVKM come from the germline V gene. This CDR3 region has 14 residues. Here the CDR3 reads CASRPDRGLREQYF. Written as DNA, the CDR3 is TGTGCCAGCAGACCCGACAGGGGGCTCAGAGAGCAGTACTTC. The complete variable domain, with remaining parts taken from reference TRBV28 and TRBJ2-7, reads DVKVTQSSRYLVKRTGEKVFLECVQDMDHENMFWYRQDPGLGLRLIYFSYDVKMKEKGDIPEGYSVSREKKERFSLILESASTNQTSMYLCASRPDRGLREQYFGPGTRLTVT.

Many counts were recorded for this clonotype. The gene calls are TRBV6-1 and TRBJ1-2; TRBD1 matches 7 bases. Germline V CDR1 and CDR2: MNHNS, SASEGT. The CDR3 extends over 14 amino acids. Unmatched junction bases numbered 4, after V lost 3 bases and J lost 3 bases. The CDR3 spells CASSEGGGYYGYTF. DNA of the CDR3: TGTGCCAGCAGTGAGGGAGGGGGCTACTATGGCTACACCTTC.

This clonotype has a count of ten or more. The chain joins TRBV18 to TRBJ1-1, with TRBD1 matching over 8 bases. With V trimmed by 3 bases and J by 5 bases, 5 bases remained unmatched. CDR1 is KGHSH and CDR2 is LQKENI in the germline V gene. The CDR3 runs 14 residues. In DNA, the CDR3 is TGTGCCAGCTCACCGTCCAGGGGGCGTACTGAAGCTTTCTTT. Amino acids: CASSPSRGRTEAFF.

This clonotype was seen at least ten times. The rearrangement uses TRBV6-1 and TRBJ2-3; no clear D. This CDR3 contains 12 residues. The V end was cut by 4 bases, the J end by 3 bases, with 5 bases between. Per germline, CDR1 MNHNS and CDR2 SASEGT. For the CDR3, the DNA is TGTGCCAGCAGTGCCAGGACAGATACGCAGTATTTT. Its translation: CASSARTDTQYF.

This clonotype came up a few times. The rearrangement links TRBV19 to TRBJ2-1; D not certain. Germline CDR1 reads LNHDA; CDR2 reads SQIVND (reference sequence). The length of the CDR3 is 13 residues. V was cut by 3 bases and J by 8 bases, with 11 bases left in between. The CDR3 nucleotides read TGTGCCAGTAGTATTTCTCCCGCTGATGAGCAGTTCTTC. Residues: CASSISPADEQFF.

The J gene is TRBJ1-6, the V gene TRBV5-1, with D perhaps TRBD1 (5 bases). Trimming left V 1 base short and J 7 bases short, with 12 bases between. This CDR3 spans 15 amino acids. Germline V gene sequence: CDR1 SGHRS, CDR2 YFSETQ. Written as DNA, the CDR3 is TGCGCCAGCAGCTTGCTGACAGACAACAATTCACCCCTCCACTTT. It yields the protein CASSLLTDNNSPLHF.

The chain links TRBV4-3 to TRBJ2-3; 8 bases are shared with TRBD2. Germline CDR1 and CDR2: LGHNA and YSLEER. V lost 2 bases to trimming and J lost 0 bases; unmatched junction nucleotides: 10. The CDR3 is made up of 18 amino acids. CDR3 DNA sequence: TGCGCCAGCAGCCAAAGTTCCGTACTAGCGGTTAGCACAGATACGCAGTATTTT. As protein: CASSQSSVLAVSTDTQYF.

The sample holds many counts of this clonotype. The gene calls are TRBV2 and TRBJ1-5; possibly TRBD1 for D (6 bases). This CDR3 comprises 16 residues. CDR1 and CDR2 (germline): SNHLY, FYNNEI. V lost 1 base and J lost 3, with 13 bases in between. CDR3 protein: CASSEGRAGANQPQHF. The CDR3 nucleotides are TGTGCCAGCAGTGAAGGTCGGGCAGGGGCCAATCAGCCCCAGCATTTT.

About this clonotype itself: A single base separates this from a much larger clone, so it may be a read error. The chain joins TRBV7-2 to TRBJ2-5; either TRBD1 or TRBD2 may fit D (5 bases each). This CDR3 is 13 amino acids long. Germline V CDR1 and CDR2: SGHTA, FQGNSA. CDR3 DNA sequence: TGTGCCAGCAGCTTTTCCGGGACCCCGTTCGAGTTCTTC. It yields the protein CASSFSGTPFEFF.

There are a few counts of this clonotype. The V and J genes are TRBV7-9 and TRBJ1-1, with D unclear. The CDR3 has 14 amino acids. The germline V and J ends were trimmed by 0 bases and 2 bases, with 7 bases remaining between them. CDR1 is SEHNR and CDR2 is FQNEAQ in the germline V gene (reference sequence). This CDR3 is CASSLADGNTEAFF. DNA of the CDR3: TGTGCCAGCAGCTTAGCAGACGGAAACACTGAAGCTTTCTTT.

This clonotype was seen a few times. The chain carries TRBV5-1 and TRBJ1-2; 7 bases are shared with TRBD1. CDR1 and CDR2 (germline): SGHRS, YFSETQ. V was pared by 5 bases and J by 8 bases, with 12 bases of the junction left unmatched. The CDR3 is 14 residues long. CDR3 sequence (DNA): TGCGCCAGCAGTCATTCAAACAGGGGAAGCGGCTACACCTTC. It translates to CASSHSNRGSGYTF.

This chain links TRBV7-2 with TRBJ2-3; TRBD1 aligns across 7 bases. This CDR3 has 15 residues. J was trimmed by 8 bases and V by 6 bases; bases with no gene match: 14. Germline V gene lookup returns CDR1 SGHTA and CDR2 FQGNSA. CDR3 loop: CASRFDRVPRGTQYF. The CDR3, as DNA: TGTGCCAGCAGATTTGACAGGGTGCCGCGAGGTACGCAGTATTTT.

The gene calls are TRBV14 and TRBJ1-2; D is unclear. This CDR3 is 13 amino acids long. Germline V lookup: CDR1 SGHDN, CDR2 FVKESK. Trimming pared 3 bases from V and 8 bases from J, leaving 13 bases between. The CDR3 region is CASSQDGVGGYTF. DNA of the CDR3: TGTGCCAGCAGCCAGGACGGGGTGGGCGGCTACACCTTC.

This clonotype is labeled medium-sized. This chain uses TRBV6-1 with TRBJ1-1, with D perhaps matching TRBD1 (5 bases). The CDR3 spans 14 residues. V lost 10 bases and J 1 base, leaving 16 bases between the germline ends. Germline lookup yields CDR1 MNHNS and CDR2 SASEGT. CDR3 protein: CATKSGAENTEAFF. The CDR3, as DNA: TGTGCCACCAAATCCGGGGCTGAGAACACTGAAGCTTTCTTT.

This clonotype was counted a few times. The rearrangement joins TRBV19 to TRBJ2-7; 8 nucleotides align to TRBD1. This CDR3 is 16 amino acids long. J gave up 1 base and V 5 bases, and 10 bases lay outside the gene matches. From germline, CDR1 is LNHDA and CDR2 SQIVND (reference sequence). The CDR3 nucleotides read TGTGCCAGTAGTGCCCTCGGACAGGGAAGGTCCTACGAGCAGTACTTC. This sequence encodes CASSALGQGRSYEQYF.

At least ten counts were recorded for this clonotype. The chain combines TRBV28 with TRBJ1-1; possibly TRBD1 for D (5 bases). CDR1 is MDHEN, CDR2 SYDVKM, per germline. The V end lost 6 bases, the J end lost 2 bases, and 19 bases lay between the germline ends. The CDR3 loop spans 16 amino acids. The CDR3 sequence: CASSWGWELTNTEAFF. The DNA of the CDR3 is TGTGCCAGCAGCTGGGGGTGGGAACTCACTAACACTGAAGCTTTCTTT.

V and J are TRBV9 and TRBJ2-5; 16 bases line up with TRBD2. Germline V gene data show CDR1 as SGDLS and CDR2 as YYNGEE. This CDR3 is built from 20 residues. The trim removed 4 bases at V and 5 bases at J, leaving 17 bases unmatched. CDR3 coding DNA: TGTGCCAGCAGCCAGCCCCGCTCGGGACTAGCGGGGGGGGGAGAGGAGACCCAGTACTTC. Amino acids: CASSQPRSGLAGGGEETQYF.

This clonotype was counted once. The chain joins TRBV11-3 to TRBJ2-5, with TRBD2 matching 8 bases. The J call may not be correct, given that the DNA end is closer to TRBJ2-7. The CDR3 is made up of 16 amino acids. Germline V gives CDR1 SGHNT, CDR2 YENEEA. The chain's CDR3 is CASSFPGGRGSYEQYF. The DNA of the CDR3 is TGTGCCAGCAGCTTTCCGGGGGGGAGGGGGTCCTACGAGCAGTACTTC.